What follows are 32 T cell receptor beta chains derived from one specimen sequenced in a study of blood T cell repertoires in COVID-19. Using immunoSEQ multiplex PCR, the repertoire was profiled, and TCRdb retains in-frame clones only, with some absent. This sample yields about 140,000 clones, of which roughly 84% are seen a single time; around 9% belongs to the top ten. Sample: peripheral blood. The origin of the receptors is a man aged 30-40 years with COVID-19, enrolled during active disease.

The chain has TRBV15 and TRBJ1-1, with unresolved D. The germline CDR1 and CDR2 sequences are LNHNV and YYDKDF (reference sequence). V shed 4 bases and J shed 5 bases, with 17 bases lying between them. The CDR3 covers 15 residues. The CDR3 region is CATSTDENAGTEAFF. DNA for the CDR3: TGTGCCACCAGCACTGATGAGAATGCGGGAACTGAAGCTTTCTTT.

This clone came up a few times. J is TRBJ2-3 and V is TRBV5-4; D may be TRBD2 (6 bases). CDR3 length equals 14 residues. V was clipped by 4 bases and J by 1 base, with 10 bases between them. Germline V CDR1 and CDR2: SGHNT, YYREEE (reference sequence). CDR3 DNA: TGTGCCAGCAGCCTGGAGCGGGGCACAGATACGCAGTATTTT. It translates to CASSLERGTDTQYF.

To note about this clone: Other DNA sequences of this sample code for an identical CDR3. The chain recombines TRBV30 with TRBJ1-5, with a tentative D call TRBD1 (6 bases). CDR1 and CDR2 from the germline V gene are GTSNPN and SVGIG (reference sequence). This CDR3 has 14 amino acids. V shed 0 bases and J shed 2 bases, with 8 bases lying between them. CDR3 DNA sequence: TGTGCCTGGAGTGTTGGGGGCGGCAATCAGCCCCAGCATTTT. It codes for CAWSVGGGNQPQHF.

The chain links TRBV28 to TRBJ2-7; 9 nucleotides agree with TRBD1. Trimming took 5 bases from V and 3 from J; bases not matched to a gene: 5. In germline, CDR1 is MDHEN, CDR2 SYDVKM. The CDR3 is made up of 14 amino acids. The CDR3 loop reads CASSPGQGHYEQYF. The CDR3 nucleotides read TGTGCCAGCAGTCCAGGACAGGGGCACTACGAGCAGTACTTC.

The V gene is TRBV6-6, the J gene TRBJ2-3, with D maybe TRBD2 (6 bases). CDR3 size: 15 residues. V lost 4 bases, J lost 0 bases, and 11 bases lay in between. The germline V gene encodes CDR1 MNHNY and CDR2 SVGAGI (reference sequence). CDR3 in DNA: TGTGCCAGCAGTTCGATAGCGGTTAGCACAGATACGCAGTATTTT. Its protein is CASSSIAVSTDTQYF.

The CDR3 DNA follows: TGTGCCAGCAGGAATAAGCCCTACGAGCAGTACTTC. Amino acids: CASRNKPYEQYF. V is TRBV28 and J is TRBJ2-7, with D unclear. With 6 bases removed from V and 2 bases from J, the gap between germline ends came to 8 bases. This CDR3 comprises 12 residues. Germline assignment: CDR1 MDHEN and CDR2 SYDVKM.

This clone has more than one count but fewer than ten. The rearrangement uses TRBV12-3 or TRBV12-4 and TRBJ1-2, with 8 bases identical to TRBD1. The CDR3 contains 13 residues. Trimming removed 7 bases from V and 5 bases from J; junction bases left unmatched: 6. CDR3 coding DNA: TGTGCCAGCACCCAGGACAGGGATTATGGCTACACCTTC. It codes for CASTQDRDYGYTF.

V and J are TRBV27 and TRBJ2-1; maybe TRBD2 (6 bases). The V end lost 2 bases, the J end lost 4 bases, and 15 bases lay between the germline ends. Germline CDR1 reads MNHEY; CDR2 reads SMNVEV (reference sequence). The CDR3 length is 16 residues. DNA of the CDR3: TGTGCCAGCAGTTTAGGATTCTCAGGGACTTACAATGAGCAGTTCTTC. As protein: CASSLGFSGTYNEQFF.

The count of this clone is one. The chain links TRBV28 to TRBJ1-1, with D unclear. The germline V gene encodes CDR1 MDHEN and CDR2 SYDVKM. V dropped 7 bases and J dropped 10 bases, with 16 bases sitting between them. The CDR3 runs 12 residues. The CDR3 DNA reads TGTGCCAGCACCGGGCCGGGGTCGGCAGCTTTCTTT. This sequence encodes CASTGPGSAAFF.

The chain recombines TRBV30 with TRBJ2-7, with TRBD1 matching over 7 bases. Germline CDR1 is GTSNPN and CDR2 is SVGIG (reference sequence). V was clipped by 3 bases and J by 2 bases; unmatched bases: 7. The CDR3 loop spans 14 amino acids. The CDR3 here is CAWRAGQVTYEQYF. The CDR3 nucleotides are TGTGCCTGGAGGGCAGGACAGGTCACCTACGAGCAGTACTTC.

The genes are TRBV5-4 and TRBJ1-6; a weak D match, TRBD1 (5 bases). CDR3 length: 18 residues. Between the trimmed V and J ends, which lost 0 bases and 7 bases, there was a span of 20 bases. The germline CDR1 and CDR2 sequences are SGHNT and YYREEE (reference sequence). The CDR3 bases are TGTGCCAGCAGCTTGGCGGGGGGTGGCGGGAGAGGCAATTCACCCCTCCACTTT. Residues: CASSLAGGGGRGNSPLHF.

This clone qualifies as medium-sized. The gene calls are TRBV24-1 and TRBJ1-2; tentatively, D is TRBD1 (5 bases). Trimming removed 4 bases from V and 2 bases from J, with 13 bases in between. This CDR3 is 15 amino acids long. CDR1 and CDR2 from the germline V gene are KGHDR and SFDVKD. The CDR3 sequence: CATSDAGHPNYGYTF. CDR3 sequence (DNA): TGTGCCACCAGTGACGCTGGACACCCCAACTATGGCTACACCTTC.

The chain joins TRBV20-1 to TRBJ2-7, with a weak D call TRBD2 (5 bases). The CDR3 extends over 13 amino acids. Germline values: CDR1 DFQATT, CDR2 SNEGSKA (reference sequence). V lost 3 bases to trimming and J lost 3 bases, with 12 bases between them. In nucleotides, the CDR3 is TGCAGTGCTAGTCCGCGGGCCTTCTACGAGCAGTACTTC. Translated, it gives CSASPRAFYEQYF.

This chain connects TRBV7-6 to TRBJ2-5; no reliable D call. CDR3 length equals 12 residues. V lost 5 bases, J lost 9 bases, and 13 bases lay in between. Per the germline V gene, CDR1 is SGHVS and CDR2 is FNYEAQ. The CDR3 DNA follows: TGTGCCAGCAGCCCCCCCTTGTCGTCCCAGTACTTC. Residues: CASSPPLSSQYF.

The chain has TRBV7-2 and TRBJ2-1; TRBD2 aligns across 9 bases. CDR3 length equals 13 residues. The V and J ends lost 4 bases and 9 bases, in that order; junction bases with no gene match: 4. From germline, CDR1 is SGHTA and CDR2 FQGNSA. The CDR3 nucleotides read TGTGCCAGCAGCTCTCCTAGCGGGGTTGAGCAGTTCTTC. This gives the protein CASSSPSGVEQFF.

This clone turned up a few times. V is TRBV24-1 and J is TRBJ1-5, with D possibly being TRBD1 (5 bases). Germline V lookup: CDR1 KGHDR, CDR2 SFDVKD. V was cut by 4 bases and J by 10 bases, with 10 bases left in between. The CDR3 loop spans 12 amino acids. The CDR3 DNA is TGTGCCACCAGTGACCCAAGGACACCCCAGCATTTT. Protein product: CATSDPRTPQHF.

This chain joins TRBV19 and TRBJ2-1, with 9 bases matching TRBD2. Trimming took 5 bases from V and 0 from J; bases not matched to a gene: 8. CDR1 is LNHDA, CDR2 SQIVND, per germline (reference sequence). The CDR3 spans 17 residues. In nucleotides, the CDR3 is TGTGCCAGTAGTCCGAGCTTAGCGGGAGACTCCTACAATGAGCAGTTCTTC. Protein: CASSPSLAGDSYNEQFF.

This clone was seen only a few times. The chain links TRBV28 to TRBJ1-3; weak D call: TRBD1 (6 bases). Deletions cut 10 bases from V and 0 bases from J, with 13 bases between. This CDR3 region has 14 residues. Germline V gene data show CDR1 as MDHEN and CDR2 as SYDVKM. The CDR3 protein is CANRDTCSGNTIYF. CDR3 DNA sequence: TGTGCCAACAGGGACACCTGCTCTGGAAACACCATATATTTT.

The rearrangement joins TRBV11-2 to TRBJ2-7; no firm D call. V was trimmed by 4 bases and J by 0 bases, leaving 16 bases between them. This CDR3 spans 16 amino acids. Germline V gene data show CDR1 as SGHAT and CDR2 as FQNNGV. The CDR3 region is CASSSGGDFYSYEQYF. DNA for the CDR3: TGTGCCAGCAGCTCCGGCGGCGATTTTTACTCCTACGAGCAGTACTTC.

The chain is built from TRBV2 and TRBJ1-5, with D hard to call. Per the germline V gene, CDR1 is SNHLY and CDR2 is FYNNEI. Trimming removed 2 bases at V and 11 bases at J, with 16 bases between. The CDR3 length is 14 residues. CDR3 protein: CASSERARKMTQHF. The DNA for the CDR3 is TGTGCCAGCAGTGAACGAGCAAGAAAGATGACCCAGCATTTT.

This sequence joins TRBV9 and TRBJ2-6; D unresolved. CDR3 length: 16 residues. Per germline, CDR1 SGDLS and CDR2 YYNGEE. Trimming removed 0 bases from V and 0 bases from J, with 7 bases in between. The DNA for the CDR3 is TGTGCCAGCAGCGTAGAGCTTTTCTCTGGGGCCAACGTCCTGACTTTC. Translation gives CASSVELFSGANVLTF.

J is TRBJ2-1 and V is TRBV3-1 (or the pseudogene TRBV3-2); the match to TRBD1 covers 7 bases. The length of the CDR3 is 14 residues. V shed 3 bases and J 6 bases; nucleotides not matched to a gene: 5. Germline V gene sequence: CDR1 LGHDT, CDR2 YNNKEL (reference sequence). The CDR3 coding sequence is TGTGCCAGCAGCCAGGACAGGCACAGCAATGAGCAGTTCTTC. Its protein product is CASSQDRHSNEQFF.

CDR3 loop: CASSLAPPGAGAGGGSDTQYF. The CDR3 nucleotides read TGTGCCAGCAGCTTAGCCCCCCCAGGGGCGGGGGCGGGAGGGGGGTCAGATACGCAGTATTTT. The chain couples TRBV7-2 to TRBJ2-3, with TRBD2 matching over 9 bases. V was clipped by 0 bases and J by 4 bases; unmatched bases: 20. The CDR3 has 21 residues. Germline values: CDR1 SGHTA, CDR2 FQGNSA.

V usage is TRBV9 and J usage is TRBJ1-1; D not certain. Germline lookup yields CDR1 SGDLS and CDR2 YYNGEE. This CDR3 is 14 amino acids long. Trimming took 0 bases from V and 4 from J, leaving 10 bases between them. CDR3 residues: CASSVEAGGTEAFF. The CDR3 DNA follows: TGTGCCAGCAGCGTAGAGGCAGGAGGCACTGAAGCTTTCTTT.

V and J are TRBV27 and TRBJ1-2, with a possible D match to TRBD1 (5 bases). The CDR3 is 14 amino acids. The germline V gene encodes CDR1 MNHEY and CDR2 SMNVEV (reference sequence). Trimming removed 6 bases at V and 4 bases at J, with 15 bases between. Written as DNA, the CDR3 is TGTGCCAGCAGCCCCCAAAGGGGCACCTATGGCTACACCTTC. It yields the protein CASSPQRGTYGYTF.

The V and J genes are TRBV15 and TRBJ1-3; no clear D. Germline CDR1 LNHNV, CDR2 YYDKDF (reference sequence). The germline V and J ends were trimmed by 4 bases and 4 bases, with 11 bases remaining between them. The CDR3 has 14 amino acids. Here the CDR3 DNA reads TGTGCCACCAGCAAAGAGGGCTCCGGAAACACCATATATTTT. As protein: CATSKEGSGNTIYF.

As for this clone: At the DNA level, this CDR3 is encoded by other sequences in the same sample as well. The gene calls are TRBV15 and TRBJ2-2; D unresolved. The germline V gene encodes CDR1 LNHNV and CDR2 YYDKDF (reference sequence). Trimming removed 0 bases from V and 6 bases from J, with 5 bases in between. The CDR3 is made up of 13 amino acids. As DNA, the CDR3 is TGTGCCACCAGCAGAGAACGGGCCGGGGAGCTGTTTTTT. Translating gives CATSRERAGELFF.

There are a few counts of this clone. The V and J genes are TRBV10-3 and TRBJ2-1, with 10 bases aligning to TRBD1. V was clipped by 3 bases and J by 8 bases; unmatched bases: 10. The V gene's germline CDR1 is ENHRY and CDR2 SYGVKD. The CDR3 is 16 residues long. The CDR3 is CAISDGIGTGVDEQFF. The CDR3 DNA reads TGTGCCATCAGTGACGGGATAGGGACAGGGGTAGATGAGCAGTTCTTC.

This chain connects TRBV6-5 to TRBJ2-1; D perhaps matches TRBD1 (6 bases). CDR3 length: 14 amino acids. From germline, CDR1 is MNHEY and CDR2 SVGAGI. Trimming removed 2 bases from V and 6 bases from J, with 11 bases in between. In DNA, the CDR3 is TGTGCCAGCAGTTACGATGACAGGCGCAATGAGCAGTTCTTC. Its protein product is CASSYDDRRNEQFF.

The rearrangement uses TRBV24-1 and TRBJ2-5; 7 bases are shared with TRBD2. The germline gives CDR1 KGHDR, CDR2 SFDVKD. This CDR3 has 15 residues. J was trimmed by 4 bases and V by 3 bases; bases with no gene match: 7. As DNA, the CDR3 is TGTGCCACCAGTGATAGCAGGGAGGGTCGAGAGACCCAGTACTTC. This codes for CATSDSREGRETQYF.

The CDR3 nucleotides are TGTGCCAGCAGCCCGAGTACAGGGAACTATGGCTACACCTTC. Its protein is CASSPSTGNYGYTF. The chain is built from TRBV7-9 and TRBJ1-2, with D tentatively TRBD1 (6 bases). V lost 5 bases, J lost 2 bases, and 12 bases lay in between. This CDR3 spans 14 amino acids. Per germline, CDR1 SEHNR and CDR2 FQNEAQ (reference sequence). The full variable domain, rest sourced from reference TRBV7-9 and TRBJ1-2, is DTGVSQNPRHKITKRGQNVTFRCDPISEHNRLYWYRQTLGQGPEFLTYFQNEAQLEKSRLLSDRFSAERPKGSFSTLEIQRTEQGDSAMYLCASSPSTGNYGYTFGSGTRLTVV.

This clone was seen just once. This chain joins TRBV2 and TRBJ2-1; a weak D match, TRBD2 (7 bases). Trimming took 6 bases from V and 5 from J, leaving 11 bases between them. This CDR3 spans 13 amino acids. Looked up from germline, CDR1 is SNHLY and CDR2 is FYNNEI. CDR3 sequence: CASRGGGHNEQFF. The CDR3 region has the DNA TGTGCCAGCAGGGGCGGGGGCCACAATGAGCAGTTCTTC.